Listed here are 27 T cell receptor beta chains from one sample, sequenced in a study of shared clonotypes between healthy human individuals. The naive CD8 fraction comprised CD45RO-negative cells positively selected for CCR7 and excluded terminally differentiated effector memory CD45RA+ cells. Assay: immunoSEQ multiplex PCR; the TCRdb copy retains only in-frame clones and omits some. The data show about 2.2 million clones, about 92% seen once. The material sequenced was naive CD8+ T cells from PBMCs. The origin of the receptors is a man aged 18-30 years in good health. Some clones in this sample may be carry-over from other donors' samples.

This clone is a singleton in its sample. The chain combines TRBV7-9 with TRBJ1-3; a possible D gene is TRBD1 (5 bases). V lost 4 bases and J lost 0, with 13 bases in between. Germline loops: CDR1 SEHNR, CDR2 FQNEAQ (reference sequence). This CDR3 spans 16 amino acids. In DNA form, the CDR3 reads TGTGCCAGCAGCTCCTCGCGGGGGTTCTCTGGAAACACCATATATTTT. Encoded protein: CASSSSRGFSGNTIYF.

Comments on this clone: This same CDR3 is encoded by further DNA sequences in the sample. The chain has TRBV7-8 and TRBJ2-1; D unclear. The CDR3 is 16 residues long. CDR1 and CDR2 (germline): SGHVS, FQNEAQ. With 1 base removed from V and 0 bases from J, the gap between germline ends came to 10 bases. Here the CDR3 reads CASSLDARSSYNEQFF. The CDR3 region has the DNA TGTGCCAGCAGCTTAGACGCCAGGTCCTCCTACAATGAGCAGTTCTTC.

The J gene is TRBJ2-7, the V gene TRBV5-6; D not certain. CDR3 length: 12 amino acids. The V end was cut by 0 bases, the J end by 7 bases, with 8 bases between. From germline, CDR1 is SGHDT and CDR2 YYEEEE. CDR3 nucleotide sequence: TGTGCCAGCAGCTTGGTTAATAGGGAGCAGTACTTC. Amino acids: CASSLVNREQYF.

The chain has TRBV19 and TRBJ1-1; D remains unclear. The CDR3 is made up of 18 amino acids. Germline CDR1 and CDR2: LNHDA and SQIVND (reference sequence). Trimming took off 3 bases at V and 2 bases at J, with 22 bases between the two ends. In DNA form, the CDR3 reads TGTGCCAGTAGTATTCTGGTGGGTCGAGTGGGAGATAACACTGAAGCTTTCTTT. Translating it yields CASSILVGRVGDNTEAFF. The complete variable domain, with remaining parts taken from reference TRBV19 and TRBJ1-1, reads DGGITQSPKYLFRKEGQNVTLSCEQNLNHDAMYWYRQDPGQGLRLIYYSQIVNDFQKGDIAEGYSVSREKKESFPLTVTSAQKNPTAFYLCASSILVGRVGDNTEAFFGQGTRLTVV.

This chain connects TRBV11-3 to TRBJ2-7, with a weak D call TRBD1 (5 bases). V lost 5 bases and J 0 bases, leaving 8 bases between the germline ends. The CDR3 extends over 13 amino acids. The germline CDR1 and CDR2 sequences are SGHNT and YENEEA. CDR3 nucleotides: TGTGCCAGCAGCACCAGGGACTCCTACGAGCAGTACTTC. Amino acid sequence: CASSTRDSYEQYF.

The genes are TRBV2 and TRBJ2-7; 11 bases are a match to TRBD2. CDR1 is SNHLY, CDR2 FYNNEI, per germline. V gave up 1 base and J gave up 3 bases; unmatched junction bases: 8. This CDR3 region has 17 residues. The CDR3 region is CASSEVKETSGSYEQYF. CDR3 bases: TGTGCCAGCAGTGAAGTTAAAGAAACTAGCGGGAGCTACGAGCAGTACTTC.

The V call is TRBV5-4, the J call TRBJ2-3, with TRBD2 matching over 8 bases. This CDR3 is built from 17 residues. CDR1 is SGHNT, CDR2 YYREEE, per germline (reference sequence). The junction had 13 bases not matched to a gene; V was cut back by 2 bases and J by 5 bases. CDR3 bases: TGTGCCAGCAGCTTAAAGCGGGAGCGGCACGGAGGAGATACGCAGTATTTT. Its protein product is CASSLKRERHGGDTQYF. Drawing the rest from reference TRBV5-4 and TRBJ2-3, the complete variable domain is ETGVTQSPTHLIKTRGQQVTLRCSSQSGHNTVSWYQQALGQGPQFIFQYYREEENGRGNFPPRFSGLQFPNYSSELNVNALELDDSALYLCASSLKRERHGGDTQYFGPGTRLTVL.

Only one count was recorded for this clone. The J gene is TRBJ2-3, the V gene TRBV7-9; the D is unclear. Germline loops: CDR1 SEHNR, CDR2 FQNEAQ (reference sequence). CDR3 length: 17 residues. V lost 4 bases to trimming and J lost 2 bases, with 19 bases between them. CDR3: CASSSRTTRGNTDTQYF. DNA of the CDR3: TGTGCCAGCAGCTCGCGAACCACCCGAGGAAACACAGATACGCAGTATTTT.

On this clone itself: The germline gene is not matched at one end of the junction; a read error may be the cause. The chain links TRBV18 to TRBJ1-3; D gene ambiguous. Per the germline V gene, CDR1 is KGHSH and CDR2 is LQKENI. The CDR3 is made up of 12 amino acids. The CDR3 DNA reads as TGTGCCAGCTCACCACCCGACACGTACCCACATTTT. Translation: CASSPPDTYPHF.

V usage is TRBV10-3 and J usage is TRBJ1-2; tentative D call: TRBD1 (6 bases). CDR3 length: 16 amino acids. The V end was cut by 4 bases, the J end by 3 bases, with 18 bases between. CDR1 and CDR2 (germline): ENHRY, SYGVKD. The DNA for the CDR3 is TGTGCCATCAGTGGAGTGAAAAAAGGGGGTCACTATGGCTACACCTTC. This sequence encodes CAISGVKKGGHYGYTF.

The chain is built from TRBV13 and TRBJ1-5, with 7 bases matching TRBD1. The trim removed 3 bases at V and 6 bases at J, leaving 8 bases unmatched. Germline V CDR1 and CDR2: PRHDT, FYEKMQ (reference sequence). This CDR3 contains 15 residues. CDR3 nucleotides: TGTGCCAGCAGCTTCGACAGGGTGCCCACTCAGCCCCAGCATTTT. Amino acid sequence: CASSFDRVPTQPQHF.

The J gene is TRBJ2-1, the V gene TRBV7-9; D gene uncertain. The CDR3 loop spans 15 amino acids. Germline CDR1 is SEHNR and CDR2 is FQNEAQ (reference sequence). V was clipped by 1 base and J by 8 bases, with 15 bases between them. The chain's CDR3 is CASSLERRQIDEQFF. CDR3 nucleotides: TGTGCCAGCAGCTTAGAACGCCGGCAGATCGATGAGCAGTTCTTC.

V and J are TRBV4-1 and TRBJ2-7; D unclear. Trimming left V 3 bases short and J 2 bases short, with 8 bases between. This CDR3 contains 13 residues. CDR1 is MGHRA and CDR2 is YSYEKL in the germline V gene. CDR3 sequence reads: CASSHGEAYEQYF. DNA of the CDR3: TGCGCCAGCAGCCATGGGGAAGCCTACGAGCAGTACTTC.

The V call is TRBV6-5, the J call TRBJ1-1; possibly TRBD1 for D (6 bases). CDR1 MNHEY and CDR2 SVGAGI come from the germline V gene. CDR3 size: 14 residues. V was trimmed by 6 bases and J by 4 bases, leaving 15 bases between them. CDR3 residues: CASSYDRLGTEAFF. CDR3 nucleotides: TGTGCCAGCAGCTATGACAGGCTCGGCACTGAAGCTTTCTTT.

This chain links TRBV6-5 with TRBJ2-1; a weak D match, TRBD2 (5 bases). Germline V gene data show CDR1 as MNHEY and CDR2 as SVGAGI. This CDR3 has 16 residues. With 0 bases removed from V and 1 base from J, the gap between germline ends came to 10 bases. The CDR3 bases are TGTGCCAGCAGTTACTCGATAGAGGGATCCTACAATGAGCAGTTCTTC. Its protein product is CASSYSIEGSYNEQFF.

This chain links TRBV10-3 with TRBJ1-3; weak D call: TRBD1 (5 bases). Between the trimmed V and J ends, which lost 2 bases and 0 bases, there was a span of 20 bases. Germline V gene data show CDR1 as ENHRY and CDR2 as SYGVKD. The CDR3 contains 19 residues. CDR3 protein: CAISEPDIAKALSGNTIYF. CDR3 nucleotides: TGTGCCATCAGTGAGCCGGACATAGCCAAGGCTCTCTCTGGAAACACCATATATTTT.

CDR3 nucleotide sequence: TGTGCCAGCAGCCTTCGGGTCAGCGGGAAAACAGATACGCAGTATTTT. Residues: CASSLRVSGKTDTQYF. V usage is TRBV11-2 and J usage is TRBJ2-3; 7 positions match TRBD2. CDR3 length equals 16 residues. Looked up from germline, CDR1 is SGHAT and CDR2 is FQNNGV. V lost 5 bases to trimming and J lost 3 bases; unmatched junction nucleotides: 11.

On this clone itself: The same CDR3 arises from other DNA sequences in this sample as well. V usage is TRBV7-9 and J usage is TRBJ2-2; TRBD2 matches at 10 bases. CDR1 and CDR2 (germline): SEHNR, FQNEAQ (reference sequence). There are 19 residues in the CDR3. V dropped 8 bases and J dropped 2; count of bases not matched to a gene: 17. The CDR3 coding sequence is TGTGCCAGCCGACTAGCCAGGCAACCTAGCGGGAGTAACACCGGGGAGCTGTTTTTT. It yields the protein CASRLARQPSGSNTGELFF.

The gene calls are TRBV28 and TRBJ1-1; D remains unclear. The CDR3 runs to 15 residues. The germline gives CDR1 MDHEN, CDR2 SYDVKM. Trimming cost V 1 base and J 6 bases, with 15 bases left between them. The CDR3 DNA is TGTGCCAGCAGTTTATCTCGCGGCGGGATGCCTGAAGCTTTCTTT. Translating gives CASSLSRGGMPEAFF.

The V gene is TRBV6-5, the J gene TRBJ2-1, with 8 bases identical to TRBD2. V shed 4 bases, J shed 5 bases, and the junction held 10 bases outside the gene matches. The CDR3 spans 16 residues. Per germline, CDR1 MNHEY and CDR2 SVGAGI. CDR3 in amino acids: CASSFYQAGDNNEQFF. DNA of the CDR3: TGTGCCAGCAGTTTCTACCAAGCGGGAGATAACAATGAGCAGTTCTTC.

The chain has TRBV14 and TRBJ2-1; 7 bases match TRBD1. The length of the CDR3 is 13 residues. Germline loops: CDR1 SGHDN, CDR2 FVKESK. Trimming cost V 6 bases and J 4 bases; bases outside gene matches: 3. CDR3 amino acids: CASSWGQYNEQFF. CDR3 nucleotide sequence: TGTGCCAGCAGTTGGGGACAGTACAATGAGCAGTTCTTC.

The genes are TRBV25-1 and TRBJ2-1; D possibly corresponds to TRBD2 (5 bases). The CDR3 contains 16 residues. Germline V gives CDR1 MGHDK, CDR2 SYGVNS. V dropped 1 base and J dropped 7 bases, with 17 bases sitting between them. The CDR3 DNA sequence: TGTGCCAGCAGTGAATTACTAGAAAGGGATGGGAATGAGCAGTTCTTC. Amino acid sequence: CASSELLERDGNEQFF.

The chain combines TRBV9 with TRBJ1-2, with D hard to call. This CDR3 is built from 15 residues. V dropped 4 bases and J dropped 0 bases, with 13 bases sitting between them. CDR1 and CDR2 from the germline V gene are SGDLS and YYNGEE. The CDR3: CASSSGGRANYGYTF. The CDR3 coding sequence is TGTGCCAGCAGCTCGGGTGGCCGCGCTAACTATGGCTACACCTTC.

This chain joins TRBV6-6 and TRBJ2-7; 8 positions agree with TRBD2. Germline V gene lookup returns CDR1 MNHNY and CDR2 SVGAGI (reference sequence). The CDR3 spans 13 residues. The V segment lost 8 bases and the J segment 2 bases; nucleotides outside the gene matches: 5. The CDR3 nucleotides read TGTGCCAGCGGTACGCGGGAGGCCTACGAGCAGTACTTC. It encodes CASGTREAYEQYF.

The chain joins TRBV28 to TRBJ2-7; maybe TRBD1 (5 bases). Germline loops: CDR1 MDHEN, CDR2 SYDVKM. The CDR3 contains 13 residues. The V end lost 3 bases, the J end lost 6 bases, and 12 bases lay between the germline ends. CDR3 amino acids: CASSLGRSGEQYF. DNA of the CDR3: TGTGCCAGCAGTTTGGGGCGGTCGGGCGAGCAGTACTTC.

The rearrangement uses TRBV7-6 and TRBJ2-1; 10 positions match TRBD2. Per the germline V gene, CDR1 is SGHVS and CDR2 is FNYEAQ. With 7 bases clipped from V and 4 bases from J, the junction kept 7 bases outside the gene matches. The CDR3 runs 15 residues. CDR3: CASTPGTSVYNEQFF. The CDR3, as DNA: TGTGCCAGCACCCCGGGGACTAGCGTATACAATGAGCAGTTCTTC.

The CDR3 loop reads CASSSGHGSLYGYTF. CDR3 coding DNA: TGTGCCAGCAGCTCAGGACACGGATCTCTATATGGCTACACCTTC. This chain uses TRBV7-9 with TRBJ1-2, with a tentative D call TRBD1 (5 bases). The CDR3 length is 15 residues. V lost 4 bases and J 5 bases, leaving 17 bases between the germline ends. Germline V gene lookup returns CDR1 SEHNR and CDR2 FQNEAQ (reference sequence).